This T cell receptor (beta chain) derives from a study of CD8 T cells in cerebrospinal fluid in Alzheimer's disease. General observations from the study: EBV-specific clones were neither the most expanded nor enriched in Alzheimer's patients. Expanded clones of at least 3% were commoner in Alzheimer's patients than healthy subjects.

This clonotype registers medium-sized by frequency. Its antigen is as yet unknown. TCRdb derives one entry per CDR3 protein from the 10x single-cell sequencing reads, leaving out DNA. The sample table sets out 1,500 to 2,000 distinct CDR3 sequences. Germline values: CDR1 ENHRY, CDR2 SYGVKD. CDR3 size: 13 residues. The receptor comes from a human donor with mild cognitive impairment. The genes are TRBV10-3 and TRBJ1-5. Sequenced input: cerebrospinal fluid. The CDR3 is CAISGSTDQPQHF.